This passage covers 11 T cell receptor beta chains from one sample sequenced in a study of T cell responses to AZD1222 COVID-19 vaccine. Using immunoSEQ multiplex PCR, the repertoire was profiled, and TCRdb retains in-frame clones only, with some absent. This sample has 80,000 or so clones, with around 85% found just once. Sequenced here: peripheral blood, sampled 28 days after the second AZD1222 dose. These receptors were obtained from an adult who received the AZD1222 COVID-19 vaccine.

The V call is TRBV11-3, the J call TRBJ2-2, with D perhaps matching TRBD2 (7 bases). Per germline, CDR1 SGHNT and CDR2 YENEEA. CDR3 length: 17 residues. The V end was cut by 3 bases, the J end by 3 bases, with 17 bases between. The CDR3 DNA reads TGTGCCAGCAGCTTCTCGTCCACGGGGGGCGACACCGGGGAGCTGTTTTTT. Encoded protein: CASSFSSTGGDTGELFF.

The chain uses TRBV6-5 and TRBJ1-2; D is unresolved. The CDR3 loop spans 14 amino acids. Per germline, CDR1 MNHEY and CDR2 SVGAGI. The V gene lost 4 bases and the J gene lost 2 bases, with 11 bases spanning the gap. CDR3 nucleotides: TGTGCCAGCAGTTCCTCGGGTTTGAACTATGGCTACACCTTC. It codes for CASSSSGLNYGYTF.

V and J are TRBV7-8 and TRBJ2-1; D unclear. The CDR3 covers 13 residues. Germline V gene sequence: CDR1 SGHVS, CDR2 FQNEAQ. V gave up 1 base and J gave up 7 bases, with 8 bases separating them. The CDR3 coding sequence is TGTGCCAGCAGCTTAGAGTCTGCTAATGAGCAGTTCTTC. Amino acid sequence: CASSLESANEQFF.

This clone occurred once. In nucleotides, the CDR3 is TGTGCCAGCAGCGTCGCGGGACAAGATAGACTTCAGTACTTC. Its protein product is CASSVAGQDRLQYF. This sequence joins TRBV5-4 and TRBJ2-7; D possibly uses TRBD1 or TRBD2 (6 bases each). Germline CDR1 SGHNT, CDR2 YYREEE (reference sequence). The CDR3 consists of 14 residues. The V end was cut by 4 bases, the J end by 10 bases, with 21 bases between.

This rearrangement joins TRBV14 to TRBJ2-6; 10 bases agree with TRBD1. V lost 1 base and J lost 2; bases outside the gene matches: 2. The CDR3 has 17 amino acids. Looked up from germline, CDR1 is SGHDN and CDR2 is FVKESK. DNA for the CDR3: TGTGCCAGCAGCCAAGCGGACAGGGGGACTGGGGCCAACGTCCTGACTTTC. Translated, it gives CASSQADRGTGANVLTF. The variable domain in full, with the rest retrieved from reference TRBV14 and TRBJ2-6, is EAGVTQFPSHSVIEKGQTVTLRCDPISGHDNLYWYRRVMGKEIKFLLHFVKESKQDESGMPNNRFLAERTGGTYSTLKVQPAELEDSGVYFCASSQADRGTGANVLTFGAGSRLTVL.

This clone occurred once. The V call is TRBV5-4, the J call TRBJ2-5; 9 nucleotides agree with TRBD1. The CDR3 length is 15 residues. Germline trimming cut 3 bases from V and 5 bases from J; bases unmatched to any gene: 8. CDR1 and CDR2 (germline): SGHNT, YYREEE (reference sequence). CDR3 amino acids: CASSSGDRAGETQYF. The DNA for the CDR3 is TGTGCCAGCAGCTCCGGGGACAGGGCGGGGGAGACCCAGTACTTC.

In DNA form, the CDR3 reads TGTGCCAGCACCGAGGGACGGAGAAATTCACCCCTCCACTTT. It is translated as CASTEGRRNSPLHF. V and J are TRBV13 and TRBJ1-6; possible D gene TRBD1, 5 bases. With 7 bases removed from V and 7 bases from J, the gap between germline ends came to 14 bases. Germline CDR1 reads PRHDT; CDR2 reads FYEKMQ (reference sequence). There are 14 residues in the CDR3. The variable domain in full, with the rest retrieved from reference TRBV13 and TRBJ1-6, is AAGVIQSPRHLIKEKRETATLKCYPIPRHDTVYWYQQGPGQDPQFLISFYEKMQSDKGSIPDRFSAQQFSDYHSELNMSSLELGDSALYFCASTEGRRNSPLHFGNGTRLTVT.

The chain employs TRBV6-5 and TRBJ2-3; possibly TRBD2 for D (6 bases). CDR3 length equals 13 residues. V gave up 6 bases and J gave up 2 bases, with 9 bases separating them. Looked up from germline, CDR1 is MNHEY and CDR2 is SVGAGI. The CDR3 DNA is TGTGCCAGCAGCGGGGGAGACACAGATACGCAGTATTTT. Translating it yields CASSGGDTDTQYF.

This chain links TRBV18 with TRBJ1-6, with 9 bases aligning to TRBD1. Unmatched junction bases numbered 11, after V lost 6 bases and J lost 8 bases. This CDR3 region has 16 residues. The V gene's germline CDR1 is KGHSH and CDR2 LQKENI. As DNA, the CDR3 is TGTGCCAGCTCTCGGAGACAGGGGGAAGGTGATTCACCCCTCCACTTT. It encodes CASSRRQGEGDSPLHF.

V and J are TRBV5-4 and TRBJ2-1; either TRBD1 or TRBD2 may fit D (5 bases each). V was clipped by 0 bases and J by 5 bases, with 9 bases between them. Germline CDR1 SGHNT, CDR2 YYREEE (reference sequence). The CDR3 contains 14 residues. CDR3 sequence (DNA): TGTGCCAGCAGCTTGGTCGGGGCGCACAATGAGCAGTTCTTC. This sequence encodes CASSLVGAHNEQFF.

The chain combines TRBV6-5 with TRBJ1-5, with D hard to call. Germline CDR1 reads MNHEY; CDR2 reads SVGAGI. The CDR3 is made up of 15 amino acids. V gave up 0 bases and J gave up 5 bases, with 11 bases separating them. CDR3 DNA: TGTGCCAGCAGTTACTCACTTGCAGGTTATCAGCCCCAGCATTTT. Translation: CASSYSLAGYQPQHF.